The source of this T cell receptor beta chain is a study of blood T cell repertoires in COVID-19. Study background: Donors in the United States, Italy and Spain gave samples during acute or convalescent COVID-19.

The V end was cut by 6 bases, the J end by 3 bases, with 12 bases between. CDR1 and CDR2 from the germline V gene are WNHNN and SYGVQD (reference sequence). The CDR3 is 14 residues long. The authors' processing: Cell counts per sample came from amplifying reference gene primers. TCRdb's table, derived via immunoSEQ multiplex PCR, lists solely in-frame clones and lacks some. V, J and clone size reflect that table, while D and trimming were determined from the DNA. Counted here are more than 250,000 clones, about 84% occurring once; the ten biggest clones make up around 1.7%. The chain carries TRBV10-1 and TRBJ2-1; D gene ambiguous. The sequencing sample was made of peripheral blood. This sequence originates from a woman in her forties or fifties with acute or convalescent COVID-19. The CDR3 nucleotides read TGCGCCAGCAGACGCCAGGATTGCTACAATGAGCAGTTCTTC. It codes for CASRRQDCYNEQFF.